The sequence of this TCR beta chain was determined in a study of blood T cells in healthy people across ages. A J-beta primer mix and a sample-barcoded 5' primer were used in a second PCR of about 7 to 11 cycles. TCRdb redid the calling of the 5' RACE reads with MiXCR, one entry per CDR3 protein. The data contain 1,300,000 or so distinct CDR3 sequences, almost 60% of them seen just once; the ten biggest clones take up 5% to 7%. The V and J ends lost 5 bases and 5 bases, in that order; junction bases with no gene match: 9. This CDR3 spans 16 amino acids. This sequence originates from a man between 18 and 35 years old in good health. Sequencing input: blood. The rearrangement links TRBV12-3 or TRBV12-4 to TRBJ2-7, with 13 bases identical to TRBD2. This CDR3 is CASSGLAGVSWDEQYF. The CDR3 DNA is TGTGCCAGCAGTGGACTAGCGGGAGTTAGTTGGGACGAGCAGTACTTC.